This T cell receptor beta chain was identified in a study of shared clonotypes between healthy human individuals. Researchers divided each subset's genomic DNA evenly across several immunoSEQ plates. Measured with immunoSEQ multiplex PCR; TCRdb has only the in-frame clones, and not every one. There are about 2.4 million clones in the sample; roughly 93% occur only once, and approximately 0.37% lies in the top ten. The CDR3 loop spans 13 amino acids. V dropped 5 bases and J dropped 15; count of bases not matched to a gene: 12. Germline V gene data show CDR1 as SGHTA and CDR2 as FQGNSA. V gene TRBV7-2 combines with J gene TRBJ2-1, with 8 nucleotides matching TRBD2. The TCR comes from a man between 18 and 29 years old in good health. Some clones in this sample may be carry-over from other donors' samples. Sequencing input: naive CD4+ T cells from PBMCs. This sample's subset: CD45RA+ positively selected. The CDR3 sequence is CASSALGASGPFF. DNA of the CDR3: TGTGCCAGCAGCGCATTAGGGGCTAGCGGGCCGTTCTTC.